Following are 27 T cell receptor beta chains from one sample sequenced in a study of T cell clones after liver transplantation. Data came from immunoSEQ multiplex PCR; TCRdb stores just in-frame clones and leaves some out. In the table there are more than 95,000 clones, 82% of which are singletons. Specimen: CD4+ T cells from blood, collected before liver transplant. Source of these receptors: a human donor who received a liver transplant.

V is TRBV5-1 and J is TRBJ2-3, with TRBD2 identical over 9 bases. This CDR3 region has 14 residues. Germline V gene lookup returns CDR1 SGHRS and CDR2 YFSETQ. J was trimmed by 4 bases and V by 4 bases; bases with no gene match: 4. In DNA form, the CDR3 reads TGCGCCAGCAGCGCGGGAGGGTGGCCAGATACGCAGTATTTT. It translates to CASSAGGWPDTQYF.

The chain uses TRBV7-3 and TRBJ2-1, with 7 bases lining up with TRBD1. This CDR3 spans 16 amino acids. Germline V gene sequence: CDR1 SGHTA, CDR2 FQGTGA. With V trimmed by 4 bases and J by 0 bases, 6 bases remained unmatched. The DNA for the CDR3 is TGTGCCAGCAGCTCACAGGGGACAAGCTCCTACAATGAGCAGTTCTTC. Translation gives CASSSQGTSSYNEQFF.

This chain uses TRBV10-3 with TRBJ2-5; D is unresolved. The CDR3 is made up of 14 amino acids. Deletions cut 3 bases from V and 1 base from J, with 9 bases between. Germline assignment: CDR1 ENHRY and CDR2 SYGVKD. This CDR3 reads CAISDIQAQETQYF. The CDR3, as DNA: TGTGCCATCAGTGATATCCAAGCCCAAGAGACCCAGTACTTC.

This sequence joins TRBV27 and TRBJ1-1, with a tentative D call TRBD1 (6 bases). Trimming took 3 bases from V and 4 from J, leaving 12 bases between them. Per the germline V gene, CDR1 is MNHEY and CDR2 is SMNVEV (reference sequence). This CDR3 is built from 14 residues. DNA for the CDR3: TGTGCCAGCAGTTTGAGGGGGGCGGTCACTGAAGCTTTCTTT. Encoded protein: CASSLRGAVTEAFF.

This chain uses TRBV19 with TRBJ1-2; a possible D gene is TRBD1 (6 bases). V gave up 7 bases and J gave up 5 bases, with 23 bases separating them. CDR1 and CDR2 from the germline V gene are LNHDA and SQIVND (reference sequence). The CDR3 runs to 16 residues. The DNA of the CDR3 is TGTGCCAGTACTCCCCCCCGCCGGGGGCAGGGGTATGGCTACACCTTC. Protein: CASTPPRRGQGYGYTF.

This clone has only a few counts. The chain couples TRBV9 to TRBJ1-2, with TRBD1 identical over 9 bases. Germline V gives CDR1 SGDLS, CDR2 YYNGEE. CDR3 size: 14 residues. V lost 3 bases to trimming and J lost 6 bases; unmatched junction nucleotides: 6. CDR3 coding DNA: TGTGCCAGCAGCGCGCCACAGGGGGCGGATGGCTACACCTTC. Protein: CASSAPQGADGYTF.

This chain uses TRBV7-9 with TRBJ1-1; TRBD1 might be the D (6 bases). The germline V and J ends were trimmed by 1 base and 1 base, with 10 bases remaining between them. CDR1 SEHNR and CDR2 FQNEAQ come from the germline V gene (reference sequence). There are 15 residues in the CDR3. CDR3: CASSLEGEPNTEAFF. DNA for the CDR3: TGTGCCAGCAGCTTAGAGGGGGAACCGAACACTGAAGCTTTCTTT.

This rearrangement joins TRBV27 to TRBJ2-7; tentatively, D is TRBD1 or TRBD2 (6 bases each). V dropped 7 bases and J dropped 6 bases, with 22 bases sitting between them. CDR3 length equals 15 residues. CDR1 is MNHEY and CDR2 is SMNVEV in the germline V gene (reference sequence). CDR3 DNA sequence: TGTGCCAGCATTCCTCCCGGGGGCCAACGAGGCGAGCAGTACTTC. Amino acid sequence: CASIPPGGQRGEQYF.

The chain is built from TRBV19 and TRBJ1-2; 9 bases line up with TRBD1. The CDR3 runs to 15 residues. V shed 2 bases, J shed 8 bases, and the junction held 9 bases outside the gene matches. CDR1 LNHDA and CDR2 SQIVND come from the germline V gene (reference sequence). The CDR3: CASSITTGGVRGYTF. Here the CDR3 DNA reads TGTGCCAGTAGTATAACCACAGGGGGCGTGCGCGGCTACACCTTC. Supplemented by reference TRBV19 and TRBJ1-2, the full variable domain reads DGGITQSPKYLFRKEGQNVTLSCEQNLNHDAMYWYRQDPGQGLRLIYYSQIVNDFQKGDIAEGYSVSREKKESFPLTVTSAQKNPTAFYLCASSITTGGVRGYTFGSGTRLTVV.

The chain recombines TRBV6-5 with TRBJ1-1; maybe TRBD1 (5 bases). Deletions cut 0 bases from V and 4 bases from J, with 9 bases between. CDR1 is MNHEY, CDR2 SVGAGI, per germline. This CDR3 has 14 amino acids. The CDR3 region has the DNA TGTGCCAGCAGTTACTCCAGGGATTTCACTGAAGCTTTCTTT. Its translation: CASSYSRDFTEAFF.

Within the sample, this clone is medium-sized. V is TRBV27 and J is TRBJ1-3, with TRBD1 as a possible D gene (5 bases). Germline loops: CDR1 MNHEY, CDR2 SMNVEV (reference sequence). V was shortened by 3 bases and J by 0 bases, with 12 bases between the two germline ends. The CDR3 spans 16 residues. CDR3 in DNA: TGTGCCAGCAGTTTGGCGGGACCTCGCTCTGGAAACACCATATATTTT. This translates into CASSLAGPRSGNTIYF.

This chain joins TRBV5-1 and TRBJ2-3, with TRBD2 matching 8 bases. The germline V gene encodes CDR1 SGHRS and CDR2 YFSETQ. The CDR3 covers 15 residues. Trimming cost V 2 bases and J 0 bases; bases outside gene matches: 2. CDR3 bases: TGCGCCAGCAGCTTCACTAGCGGCAGCACAGATACGCAGTATTTT. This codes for CASSFTSGSTDTQYF.

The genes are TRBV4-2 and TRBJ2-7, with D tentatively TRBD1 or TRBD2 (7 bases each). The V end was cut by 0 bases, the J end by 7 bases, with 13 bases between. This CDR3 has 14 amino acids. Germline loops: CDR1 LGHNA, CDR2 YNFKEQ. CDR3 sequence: CASSQDRGEGEQYF. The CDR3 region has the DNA TGTGCCAGCAGCCAAGACAGGGGGGAGGGGGAGCAGTACTTC.

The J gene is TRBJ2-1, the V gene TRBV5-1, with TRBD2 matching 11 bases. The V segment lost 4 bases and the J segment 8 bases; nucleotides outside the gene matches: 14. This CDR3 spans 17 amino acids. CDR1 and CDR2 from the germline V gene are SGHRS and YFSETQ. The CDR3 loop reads CASSTGLAGGPYDEQFF. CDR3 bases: TGCGCCAGCAGCACAGGGTTAGCGGGAGGGCCCTATGATGAGCAGTTCTTC.

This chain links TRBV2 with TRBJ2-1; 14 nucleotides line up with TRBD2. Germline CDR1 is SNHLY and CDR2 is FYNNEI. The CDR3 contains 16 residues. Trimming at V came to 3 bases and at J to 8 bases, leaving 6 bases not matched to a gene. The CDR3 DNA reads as TGTGCCAGCAGTGACCGACTAGCGGGGGGGCTGGATGAGCAGTTCTTC. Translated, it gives CASSDRLAGGLDEQFF.

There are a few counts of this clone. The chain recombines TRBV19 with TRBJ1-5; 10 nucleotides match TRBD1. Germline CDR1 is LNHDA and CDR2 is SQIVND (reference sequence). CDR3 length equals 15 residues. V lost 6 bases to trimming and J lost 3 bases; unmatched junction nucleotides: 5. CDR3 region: CASRTGGFINQPQHF. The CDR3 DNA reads TGTGCCAGTAGGACAGGGGGCTTTATCAATCAGCCCCAGCATTTT. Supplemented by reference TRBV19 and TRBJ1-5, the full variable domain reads DGGITQSPKYLFRKEGQNVTLSCEQNLNHDAMYWYRQDPGQGLRLIYYSQIVNDFQKGDIAEGYSVSREKKESFPLTVTSAQKNPTAFYLCASRTGGFINQPQHFGDGTRLSIL.

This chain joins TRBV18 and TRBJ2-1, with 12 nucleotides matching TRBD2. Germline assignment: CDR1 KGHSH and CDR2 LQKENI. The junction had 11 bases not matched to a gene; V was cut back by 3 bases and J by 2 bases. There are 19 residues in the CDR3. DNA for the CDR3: TGTGCCAGCTCACCCAACGCTAGCGGGGGGGCAGGACCCTACAATGAGCAGTTCTTC. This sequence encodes CASSPNASGGAGPYNEQFF.

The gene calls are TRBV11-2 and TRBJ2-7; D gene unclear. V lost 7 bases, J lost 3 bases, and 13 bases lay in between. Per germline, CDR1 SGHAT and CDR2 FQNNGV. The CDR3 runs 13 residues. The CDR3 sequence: CASMRLPLYEQYF. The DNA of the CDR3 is TGTGCCAGCATGAGACTTCCGCTCTACGAGCAGTACTTC.

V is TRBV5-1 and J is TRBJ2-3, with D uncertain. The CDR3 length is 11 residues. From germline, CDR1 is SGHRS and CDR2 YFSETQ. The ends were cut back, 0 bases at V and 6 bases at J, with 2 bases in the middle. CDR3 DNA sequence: TGCGCCAGCAGCTTGGTCGATACGCAGTATTTT. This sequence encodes CASSLVDTQYF. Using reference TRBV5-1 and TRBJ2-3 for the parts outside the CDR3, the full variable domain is KAGVTQTPRYLIKTRGQQVTLSCSPISGHRSVSWYQQTPGQGLQFLFEYFSETQRNKGNFPGRFSGRQFSNSRSEMNVSTLELGDSALYLCASSLVDTQYFGPGTRLTVL.

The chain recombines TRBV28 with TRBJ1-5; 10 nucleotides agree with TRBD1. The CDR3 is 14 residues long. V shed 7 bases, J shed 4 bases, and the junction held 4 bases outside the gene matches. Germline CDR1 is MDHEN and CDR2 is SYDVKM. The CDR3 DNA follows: TGTGCCAGCAAGACAGGGGGCCGAAATCAGCCCCAGCATTTT. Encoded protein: CASKTGGRNQPQHF.

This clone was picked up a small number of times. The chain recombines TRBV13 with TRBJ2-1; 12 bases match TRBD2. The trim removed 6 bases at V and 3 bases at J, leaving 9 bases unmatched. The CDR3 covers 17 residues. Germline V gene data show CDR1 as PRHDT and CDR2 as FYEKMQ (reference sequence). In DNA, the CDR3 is TGTGCCAGCAGATTTCGGACTAGCGGGGATCGCTACAATGAGCAGTTCTTC. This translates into CASRFRTSGDRYNEQFF.

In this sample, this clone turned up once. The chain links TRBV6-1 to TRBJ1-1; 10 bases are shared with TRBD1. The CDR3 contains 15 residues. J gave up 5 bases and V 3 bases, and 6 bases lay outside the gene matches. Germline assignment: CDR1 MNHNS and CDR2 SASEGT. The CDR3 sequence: CASSERDRGGTEAFF. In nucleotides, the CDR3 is TGTGCCAGCAGTGAGAGGGACAGGGGAGGGACTGAAGCTTTCTTT.

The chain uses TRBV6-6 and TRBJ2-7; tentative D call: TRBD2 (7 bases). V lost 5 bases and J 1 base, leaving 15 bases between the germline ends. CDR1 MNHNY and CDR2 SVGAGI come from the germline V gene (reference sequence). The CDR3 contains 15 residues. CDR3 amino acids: CASSDEGGLSYEQYF. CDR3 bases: TGTGCCAGCAGTGACGAGGGGGGGCTATCCTACGAGCAGTACTTC.

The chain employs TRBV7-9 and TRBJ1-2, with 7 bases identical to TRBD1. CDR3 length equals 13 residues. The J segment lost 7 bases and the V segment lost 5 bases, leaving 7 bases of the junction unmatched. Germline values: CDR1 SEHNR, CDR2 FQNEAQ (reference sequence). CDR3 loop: CASSLTQGLGYTF. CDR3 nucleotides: TGTGCCAGCAGCCTCACACAGGGGCTTGGCTACACCTTC.

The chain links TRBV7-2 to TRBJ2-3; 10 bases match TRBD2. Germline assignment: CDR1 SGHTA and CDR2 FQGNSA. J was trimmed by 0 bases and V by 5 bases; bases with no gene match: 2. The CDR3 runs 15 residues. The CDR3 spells CASSTSGASTDTQYF. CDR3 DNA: TGTGCCAGCAGCACTAGCGGGGCTAGCACAGATACGCAGTATTTT.

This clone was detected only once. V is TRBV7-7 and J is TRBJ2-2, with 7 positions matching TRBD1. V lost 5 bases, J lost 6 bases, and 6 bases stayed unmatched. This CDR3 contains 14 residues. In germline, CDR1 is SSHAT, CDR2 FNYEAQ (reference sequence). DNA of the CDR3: TGTGCCAGCAGCGCCACAGGGGCGGCCGGGGAGCTGTTTTTT. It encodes CASSATGAAGELFF.

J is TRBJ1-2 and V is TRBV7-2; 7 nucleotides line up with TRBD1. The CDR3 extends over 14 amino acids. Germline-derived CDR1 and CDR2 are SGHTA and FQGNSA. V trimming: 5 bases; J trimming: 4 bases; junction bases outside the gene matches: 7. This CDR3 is CASSQTDRVYGYTF. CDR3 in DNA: TGTGCCAGCAGCCAGACCGACAGGGTCTATGGCTACACCTTC. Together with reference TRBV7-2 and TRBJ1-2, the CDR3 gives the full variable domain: GAGVSQSPSNKVTEKGKDVELRCDPISGHTALYWYRQSLGQGLEFLIYFQGNSAPDKSGLPSDRFSAERTGGSVSTLTIQRTQQEDSAVYLCASSQTDRVYGYTFGSGTRLTVV.